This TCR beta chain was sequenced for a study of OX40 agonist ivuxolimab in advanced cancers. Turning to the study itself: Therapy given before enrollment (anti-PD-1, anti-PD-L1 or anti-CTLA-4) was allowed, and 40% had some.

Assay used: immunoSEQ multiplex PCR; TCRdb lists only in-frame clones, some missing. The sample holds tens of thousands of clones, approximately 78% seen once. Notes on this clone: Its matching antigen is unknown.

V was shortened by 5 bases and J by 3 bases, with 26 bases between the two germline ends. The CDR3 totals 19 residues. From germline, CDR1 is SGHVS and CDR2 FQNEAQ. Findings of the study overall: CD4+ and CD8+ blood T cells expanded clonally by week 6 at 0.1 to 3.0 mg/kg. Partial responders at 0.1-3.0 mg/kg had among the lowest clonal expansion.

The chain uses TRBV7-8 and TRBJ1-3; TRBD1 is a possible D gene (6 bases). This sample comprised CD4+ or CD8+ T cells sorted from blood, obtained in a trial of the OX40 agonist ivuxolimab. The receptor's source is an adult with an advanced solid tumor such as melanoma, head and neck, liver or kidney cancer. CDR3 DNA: TGTGCCAGCAGCCCCTACGCAGCAATCAGGGGAAGCAGTGGAAACACCATATATTTT. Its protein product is CASSPYAAIRGSSGNTIYF. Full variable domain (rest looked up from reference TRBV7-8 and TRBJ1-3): GAGVSQSPRYKVAKRGQDVALRCDPISGHVSLFWYQQALGQGPEFLTYFQNEAQLDKSGLPSDRFFAERPEGSVSTLKIQRTQQEDSAVYLCASSPYAAIRGSSGNTIYFGEGSWLTVV.